This entry describes one T cell receptor beta chain. Repertoires were generated with immunoSEQ multiplex PCR, while TCRdb's copy carries only in-frame clones and drops some. The repertoire holds roughly 550,000 clones, with 70% to 80% as singletons. The junction had 11 bases not matched to a gene; V was cut back by 5 bases and J by 4 bases. This CDR3 is 16 amino acids long. Germline V gene lookup returns CDR1 MNHEY and CDR2 SMNVEV (reference sequence). These data are taken from a study of shared T cell receptors in the human thymus. The data also belong to a second study, concerning human thymus T cells. That investigation notes: It was from resections taken during corrective heart surgery that the thymus tissue came. Seemingly biased V and J gene usage marked thymic and blood repertoires. Reports from related research described highly overlapping thymic repertoires among unrelated individuals.

The sequence came from a boy in the first two years of life with a congenital heart defect. This chain links TRBV27 with TRBJ1-2; 9 positions agree with TRBD1. Material for sequencing was thymocytes. CDR3 in amino acids: CASSPRSGTGFYGYTF. The CDR3 DNA is TGTGCCAGCAGTCCGCGATCCGGGACAGGGTTCTATGGCTACACCTTC.